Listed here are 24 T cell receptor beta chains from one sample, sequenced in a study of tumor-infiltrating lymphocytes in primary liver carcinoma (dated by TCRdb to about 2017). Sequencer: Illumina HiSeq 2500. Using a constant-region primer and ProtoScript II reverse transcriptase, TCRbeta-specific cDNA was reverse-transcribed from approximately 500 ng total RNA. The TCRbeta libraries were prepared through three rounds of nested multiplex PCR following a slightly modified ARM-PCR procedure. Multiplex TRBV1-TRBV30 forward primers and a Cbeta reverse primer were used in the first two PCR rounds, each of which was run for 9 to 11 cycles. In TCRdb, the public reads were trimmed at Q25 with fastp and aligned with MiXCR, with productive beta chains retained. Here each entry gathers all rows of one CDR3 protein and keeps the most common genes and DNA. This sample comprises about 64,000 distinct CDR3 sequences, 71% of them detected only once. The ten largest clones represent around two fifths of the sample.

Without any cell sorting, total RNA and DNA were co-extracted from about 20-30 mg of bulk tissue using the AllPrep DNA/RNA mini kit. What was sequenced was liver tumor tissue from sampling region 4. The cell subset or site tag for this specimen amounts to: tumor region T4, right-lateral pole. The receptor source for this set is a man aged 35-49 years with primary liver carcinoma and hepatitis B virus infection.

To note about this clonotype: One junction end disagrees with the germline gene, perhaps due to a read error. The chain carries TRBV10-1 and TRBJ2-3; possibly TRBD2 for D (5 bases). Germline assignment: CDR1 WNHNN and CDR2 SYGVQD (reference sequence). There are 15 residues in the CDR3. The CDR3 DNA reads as TGCGCCAGCAATGACGAGGGTAAACAGCACGATACGCAGTATTTC. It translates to CASNDEGKQHDTQYF.

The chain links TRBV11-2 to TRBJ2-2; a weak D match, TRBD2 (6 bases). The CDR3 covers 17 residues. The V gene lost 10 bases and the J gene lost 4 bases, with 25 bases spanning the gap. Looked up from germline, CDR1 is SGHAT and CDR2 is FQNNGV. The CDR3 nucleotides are TGTGCCAACAGTTTAGCATTAGGAGGGGCGGGCACCGGGGAGCTGTTTTTT. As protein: CANSLALGGAGTGELFF.

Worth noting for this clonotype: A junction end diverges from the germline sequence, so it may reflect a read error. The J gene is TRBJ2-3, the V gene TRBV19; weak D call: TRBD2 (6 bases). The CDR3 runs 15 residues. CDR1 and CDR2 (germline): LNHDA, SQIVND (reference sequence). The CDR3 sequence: CASGINWEVEDTQYF. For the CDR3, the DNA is TGTGCCAGTGGTATAAATTGGGAGGTTGAGGATACGCAGTATTTT.

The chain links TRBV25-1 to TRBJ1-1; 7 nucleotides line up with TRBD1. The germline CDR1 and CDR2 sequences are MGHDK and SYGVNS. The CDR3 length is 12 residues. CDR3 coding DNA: TGTGGCAGGGGACAGATGAACACTGAAGCTTTCTTT. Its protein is CGRGQMNTEAFF.

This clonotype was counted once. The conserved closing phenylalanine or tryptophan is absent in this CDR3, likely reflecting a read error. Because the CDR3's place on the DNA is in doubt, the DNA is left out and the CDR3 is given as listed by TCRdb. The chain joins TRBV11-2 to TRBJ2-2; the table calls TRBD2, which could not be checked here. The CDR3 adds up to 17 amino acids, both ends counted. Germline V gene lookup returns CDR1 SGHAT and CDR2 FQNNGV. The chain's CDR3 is CASSLAFGGTNTGELLL.

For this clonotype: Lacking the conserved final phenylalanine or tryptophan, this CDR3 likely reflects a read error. The CDR3 bases are TGTGCCAGCAGCTTACCGGGACAGGGGATCTACGAGCAGTACATC. Translation gives CASSLPGQGIYEQYI. This chain connects TRBV28 to TRBJ2-7, with 10 positions matching TRBD1. Trimming took 6 bases from V and 3 from J; bases not matched to a gene: 8. Germline V gene lookup returns CDR1 MDHEN and CDR2 SYDVKM. The CDR3 consists of 15 residues.

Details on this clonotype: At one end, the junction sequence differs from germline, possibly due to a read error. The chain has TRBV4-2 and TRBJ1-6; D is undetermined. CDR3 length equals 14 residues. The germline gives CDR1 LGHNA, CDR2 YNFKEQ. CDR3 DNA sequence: TGTGCCGGCAGCACACTGGGTAATAATTCACCCCTCCACTTT. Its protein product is CAGSTLGNNSPLHF.

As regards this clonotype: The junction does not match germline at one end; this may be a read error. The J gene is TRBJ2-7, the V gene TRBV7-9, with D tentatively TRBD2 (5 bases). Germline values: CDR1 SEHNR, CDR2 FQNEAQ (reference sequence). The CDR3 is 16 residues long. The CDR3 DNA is TGTGCCAGTAGCTTAGGAACGAGAGGGAACTCCTACGAGCAGTACTTC. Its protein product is CASSLGTRGNSYEQYF.

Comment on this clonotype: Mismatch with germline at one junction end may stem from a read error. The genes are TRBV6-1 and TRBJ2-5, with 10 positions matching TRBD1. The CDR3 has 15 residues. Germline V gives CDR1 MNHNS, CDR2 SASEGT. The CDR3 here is CACSVTGTGEETQYF. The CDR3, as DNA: TGCGCCTGCAGTGTAACCGGGACAGGGGAAGAGACCCAGTACTTC.

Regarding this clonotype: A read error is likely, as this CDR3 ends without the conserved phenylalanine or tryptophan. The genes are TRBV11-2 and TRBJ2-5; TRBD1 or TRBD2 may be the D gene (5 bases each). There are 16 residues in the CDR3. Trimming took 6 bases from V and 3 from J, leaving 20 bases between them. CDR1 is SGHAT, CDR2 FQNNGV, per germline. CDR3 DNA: TGTGCCAGCAGTCAAACTCTTGGCTGGGGGAAAGAGACCCAGTACCTC. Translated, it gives CASSQTLGWGKETQYL.

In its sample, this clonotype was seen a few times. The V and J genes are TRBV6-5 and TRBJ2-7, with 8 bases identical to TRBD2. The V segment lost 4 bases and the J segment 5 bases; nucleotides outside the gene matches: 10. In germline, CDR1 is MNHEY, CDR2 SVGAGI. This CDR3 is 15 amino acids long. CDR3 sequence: CASSSPSGRSHEQYF. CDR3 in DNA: TGTGCCAGCAGTTCCCCCAGCGGGAGATCCCACGAGCAGTACTTC.

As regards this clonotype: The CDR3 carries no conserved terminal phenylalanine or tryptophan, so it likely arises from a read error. This CDR3 reads CASSLARLVPEKKETQYI. CDR3 DNA sequence: TGTGCCAGCAGCTTAGCGAGGCTAGTCCCGGAAAAAAAAGAGACCCAGTACATC. The chain combines TRBV11-2 with TRBJ2-5; D gene uncertain. This CDR3 comprises 18 residues. Per germline, CDR1 SGHAT and CDR2 FQNNGV. Trimming took off 1 base at V and 3 bases at J, with 21 bases between the two ends.

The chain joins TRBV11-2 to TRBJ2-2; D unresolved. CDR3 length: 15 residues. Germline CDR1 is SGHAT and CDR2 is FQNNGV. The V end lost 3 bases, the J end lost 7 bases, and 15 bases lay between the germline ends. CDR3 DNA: TGTGCCAGCAGCTTTACGTACGGAAGGAGCGGGGAGCTGTTTTTT. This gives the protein CASSFTYGRSGELFF.

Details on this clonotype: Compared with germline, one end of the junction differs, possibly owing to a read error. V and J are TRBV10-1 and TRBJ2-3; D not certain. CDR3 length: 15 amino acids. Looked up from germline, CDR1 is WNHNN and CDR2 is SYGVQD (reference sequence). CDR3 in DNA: TGCGCCAGCAGTGACGAGGCTAAACAGCACGATATGCAGTATTTT. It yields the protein CASSDEAKQHDMQYF.

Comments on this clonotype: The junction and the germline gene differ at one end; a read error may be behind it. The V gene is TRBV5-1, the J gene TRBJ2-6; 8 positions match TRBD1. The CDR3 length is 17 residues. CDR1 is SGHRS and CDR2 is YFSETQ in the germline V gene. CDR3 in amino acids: CASSLVGQGGGAKVLTF. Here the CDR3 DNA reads TGCGCCAGCAGCTTAGTCGGACAGGGAGGTGGGGCCAAAGTCCTGACTTTC. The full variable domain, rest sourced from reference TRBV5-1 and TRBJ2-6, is KAGVTQTPRYLIKTRGQQVTLSCSPISGHRSVSWYQQTPGQGLQFLFEYFSETQRNKGNFPGRFSGRQFSNSRSEMNVSTLELGDSALYLCASSLVGQGGGAKVLTFGAGSRLTVL.

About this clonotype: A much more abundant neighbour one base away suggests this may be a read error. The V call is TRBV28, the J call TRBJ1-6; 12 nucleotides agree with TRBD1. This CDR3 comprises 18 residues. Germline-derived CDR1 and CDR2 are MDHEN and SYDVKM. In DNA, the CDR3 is TGTGTCAGTCAACCCGGGACAGGGGGCGAGATGGAGAATTCACCCCTCCACTTT. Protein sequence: CVSQPGTGGEMENSPLHF.

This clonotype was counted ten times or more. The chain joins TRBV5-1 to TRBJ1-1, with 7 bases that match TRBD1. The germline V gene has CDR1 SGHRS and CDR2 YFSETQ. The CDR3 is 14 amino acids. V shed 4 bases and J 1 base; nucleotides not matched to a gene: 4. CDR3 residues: CASSIGTANTEAFF. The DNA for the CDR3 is TGCGCCAGCAGCATTGGGACAGCGAACACTGAAGCTTTCTTT.

CDR3 coding DNA: TGTGCCAGCGTACTAGCGGGAGTGAACGAGCAGTTCTTC. This translates into CASVLAGVNEQFF. The gene calls are TRBV6-2 or TRBV6-3 and TRBJ2-1; 11 bases match TRBD2. J was trimmed by 10 bases and V by 8 bases; bases with no gene match: 7. Germline loops: CDR1 MNHEY, CDR2 SVGEGT. This CDR3 spans 13 amino acids.

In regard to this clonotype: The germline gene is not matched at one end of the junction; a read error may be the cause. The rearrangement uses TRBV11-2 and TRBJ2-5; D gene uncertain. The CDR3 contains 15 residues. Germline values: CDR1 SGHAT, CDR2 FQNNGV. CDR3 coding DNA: TGTACCAGCTGCTTCAAGTGGAATCAGAGGGAGACCCAGTACTTC. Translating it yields CTSCFKWNQRETQYF.

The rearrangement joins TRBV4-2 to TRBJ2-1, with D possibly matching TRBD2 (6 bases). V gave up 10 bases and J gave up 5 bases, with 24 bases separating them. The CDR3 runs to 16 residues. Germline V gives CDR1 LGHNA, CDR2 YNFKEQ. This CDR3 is CANTPRGASRNNEQFF. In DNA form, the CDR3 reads TGTGCCAACACCCCACGCGGGGCTAGCAGGAACAATGAGCAGTTCTTC.

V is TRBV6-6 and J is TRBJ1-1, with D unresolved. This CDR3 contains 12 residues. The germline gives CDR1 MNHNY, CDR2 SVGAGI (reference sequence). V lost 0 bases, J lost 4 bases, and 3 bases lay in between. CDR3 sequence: CASSYSRTEAFF. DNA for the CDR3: TGTGCCAGCAGTTACTCGCGCACTGAAGCTTTCTTT.

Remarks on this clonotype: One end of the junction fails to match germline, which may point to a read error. DNA of the CDR3: TGTGCCAGTAGCTGGGGACTGGGGGATGAGCATTTCTTC. Protein: CASSWGLGDEHFF. This chain joins TRBV11-3 and TRBJ2-1, with D possibly matching TRBD2 (6 bases). The CDR3 contains 13 residues. Germline V gene data show CDR1 as SGHNT and CDR2 as YENEEA.

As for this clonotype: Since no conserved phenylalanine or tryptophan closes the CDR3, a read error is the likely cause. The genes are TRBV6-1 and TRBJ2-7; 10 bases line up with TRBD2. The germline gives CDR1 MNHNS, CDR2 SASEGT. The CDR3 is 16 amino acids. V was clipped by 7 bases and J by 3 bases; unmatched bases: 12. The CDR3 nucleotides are TGTGCCAGCATCTCTACGGGAACTAGCGGGAACTACGAGCAGTACCTA. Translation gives CASISTGTSGNYEQYL.

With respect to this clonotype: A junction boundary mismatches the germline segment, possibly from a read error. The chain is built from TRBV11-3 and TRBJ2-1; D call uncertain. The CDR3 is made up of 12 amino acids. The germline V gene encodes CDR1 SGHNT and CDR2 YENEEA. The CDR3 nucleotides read TGTGACAACAGCTTAAATGCCAATGAGCAGTTCTTT. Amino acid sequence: CDNSLNANEQFF.